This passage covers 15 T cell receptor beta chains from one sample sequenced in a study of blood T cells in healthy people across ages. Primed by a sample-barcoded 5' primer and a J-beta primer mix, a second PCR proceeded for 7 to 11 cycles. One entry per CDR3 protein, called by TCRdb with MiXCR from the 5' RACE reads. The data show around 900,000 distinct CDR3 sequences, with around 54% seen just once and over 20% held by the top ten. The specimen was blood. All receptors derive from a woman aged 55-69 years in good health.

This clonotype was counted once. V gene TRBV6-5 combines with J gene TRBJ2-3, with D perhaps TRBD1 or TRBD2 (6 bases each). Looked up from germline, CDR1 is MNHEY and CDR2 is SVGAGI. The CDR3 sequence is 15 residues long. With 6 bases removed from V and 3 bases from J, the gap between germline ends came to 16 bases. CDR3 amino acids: CASRTRTARTDTQYF. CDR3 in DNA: TGTGCCAGCAGGACTAGGACAGCCCGGACAGATACGCAGTATTTT.

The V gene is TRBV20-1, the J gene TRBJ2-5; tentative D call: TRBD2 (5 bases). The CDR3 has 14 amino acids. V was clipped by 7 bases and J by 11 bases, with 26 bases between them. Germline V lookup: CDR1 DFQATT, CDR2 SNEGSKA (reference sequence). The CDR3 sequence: CSGEGGRGGNEQYF. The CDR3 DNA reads TGCAGTGGAGAGGGTGGAAGAGGTGGTAATGAGCAGTACTTC.

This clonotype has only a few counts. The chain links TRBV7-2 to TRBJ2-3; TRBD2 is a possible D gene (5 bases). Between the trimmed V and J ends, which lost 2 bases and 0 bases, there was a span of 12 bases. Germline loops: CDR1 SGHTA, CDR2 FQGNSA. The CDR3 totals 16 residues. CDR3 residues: CASSLIASPSTDTQYF. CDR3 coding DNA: TGTGCCAGCAGCTTAATAGCGTCCCCTAGCACAGATACGCAGTATTTT.

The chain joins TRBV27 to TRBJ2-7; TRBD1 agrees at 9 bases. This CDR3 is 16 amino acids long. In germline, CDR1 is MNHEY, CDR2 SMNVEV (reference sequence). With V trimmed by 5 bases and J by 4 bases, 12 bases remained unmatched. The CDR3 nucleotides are TGTGCCAGCAGTAACGCGAACAGGGGGCCCCCTTACGAGCAGTACTTC. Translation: CASSNANRGPPYEQYF.

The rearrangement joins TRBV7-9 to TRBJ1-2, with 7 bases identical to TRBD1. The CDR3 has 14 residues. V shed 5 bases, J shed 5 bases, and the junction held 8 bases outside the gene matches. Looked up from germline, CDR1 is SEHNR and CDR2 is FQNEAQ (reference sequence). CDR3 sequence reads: CASSGRDSKYGYTF. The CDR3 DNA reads TGTGCCAGCAGCGGCCGGGACAGCAAGTATGGCTACACCTTC.

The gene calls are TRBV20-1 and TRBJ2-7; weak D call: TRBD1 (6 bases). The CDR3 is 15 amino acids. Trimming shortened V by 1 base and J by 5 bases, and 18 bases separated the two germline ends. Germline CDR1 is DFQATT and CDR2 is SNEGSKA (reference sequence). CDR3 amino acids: CSARVRAGARDEQYF. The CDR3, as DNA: TGCAGTGCTAGAGTGAGGGCAGGGGCGCGAGACGAGCAGTACTTC.

Here the CDR3 reads CASSYIKNWGLAPRTDTQYF. DNA of the CDR3: TGTGCCAGCAGTTATATCAAAAATTGGGGACTAGCACCTCGCACAGATACGCAGTATTTT. V and J are TRBV28 and TRBJ2-3; 9 nucleotides align to TRBD2. J lost 1 base, V lost 4 bases, and 18 bases had no gene match. This CDR3 spans 20 amino acids. Germline lookup yields CDR1 MDHEN and CDR2 SYDVKM.

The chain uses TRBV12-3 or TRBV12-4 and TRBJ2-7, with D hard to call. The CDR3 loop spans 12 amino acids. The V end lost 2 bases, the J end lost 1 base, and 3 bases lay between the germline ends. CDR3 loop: CASSLMSYEQYF. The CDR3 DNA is TGTGCCAGCAGTTTAATGTCCTACGAGCAGTACTTC.

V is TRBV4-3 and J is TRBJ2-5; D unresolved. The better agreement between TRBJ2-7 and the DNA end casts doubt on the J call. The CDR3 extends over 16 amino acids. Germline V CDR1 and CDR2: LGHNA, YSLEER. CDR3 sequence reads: CASSQDHGTAGYEQYF. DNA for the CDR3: TGCGCCAGCAGCCAAGATCACGGAACTGCCGGCTACGAGCAGTACTTC.

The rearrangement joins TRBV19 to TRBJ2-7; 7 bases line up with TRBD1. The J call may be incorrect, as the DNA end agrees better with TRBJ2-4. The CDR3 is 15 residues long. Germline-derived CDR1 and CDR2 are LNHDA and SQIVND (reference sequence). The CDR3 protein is CASSSVWGQLNIQYF. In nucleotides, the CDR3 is TGTGCCAGTAGTTCGGTGTGGGGACAGCTAAACATTCAGTACTTC.

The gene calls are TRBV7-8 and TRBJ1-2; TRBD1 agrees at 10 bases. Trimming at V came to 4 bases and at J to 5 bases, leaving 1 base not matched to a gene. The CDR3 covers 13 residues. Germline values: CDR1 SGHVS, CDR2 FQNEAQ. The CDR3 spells CASSWGQGYGYTF. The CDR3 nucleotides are TGTGCCAGCAGCTGGGGACAGGGGTATGGCTACACCTTC.

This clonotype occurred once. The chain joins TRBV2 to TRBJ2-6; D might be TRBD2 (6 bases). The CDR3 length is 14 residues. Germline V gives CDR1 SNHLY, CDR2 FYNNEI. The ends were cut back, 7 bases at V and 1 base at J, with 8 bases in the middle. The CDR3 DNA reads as TGTGCCAGCACGGGGGAGTCTGGGGCCAACGTCCTGACTTTC. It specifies CASTGESGANVLTF.

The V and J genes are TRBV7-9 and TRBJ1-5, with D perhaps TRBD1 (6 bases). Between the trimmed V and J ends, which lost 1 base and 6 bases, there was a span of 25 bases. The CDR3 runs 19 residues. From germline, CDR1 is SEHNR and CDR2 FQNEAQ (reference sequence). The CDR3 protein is CASSLVPLGFRGVSQPQHF. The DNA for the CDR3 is TGTGCCAGCAGCTTAGTTCCGTTGGGGTTCAGGGGAGTCAGTCAGCCCCAGCATTTT.

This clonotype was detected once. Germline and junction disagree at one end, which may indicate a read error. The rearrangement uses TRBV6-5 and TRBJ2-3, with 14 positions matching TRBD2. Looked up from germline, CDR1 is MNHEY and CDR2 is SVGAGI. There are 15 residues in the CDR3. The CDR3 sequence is CASSYAGLAGDKQYF. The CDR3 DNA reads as TGTGCCAGCAGTTACGCGGGACTAGCGGGGGATAAGCAGTATTTT.

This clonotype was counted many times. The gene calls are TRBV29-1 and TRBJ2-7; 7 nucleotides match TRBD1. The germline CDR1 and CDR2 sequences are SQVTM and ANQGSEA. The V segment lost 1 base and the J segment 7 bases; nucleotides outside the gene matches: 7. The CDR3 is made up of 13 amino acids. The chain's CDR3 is CSVEGQGVVEQYF. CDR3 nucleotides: TGCAGCGTTGAAGGGCAGGGGGTAGTAGAGCAGTACTTC.